The rows below give T cell receptor beta chains drawn from one sample of a study of blood T cell repertoires in COVID-19. The repertoire was sequenced with immunoSEQ multiplex PCR; TCRdb's copy has only in-frame clones and lacks some. The table records about 480,000 clones, 88% of them present only once. Sequencing used peripheral blood. These receptors originate from a woman in her forties or fifties with COVID-19, enrolled during active disease. CDR3s include the opening cysteine and the closing phenylalanine or tryptophan. The order of the fields is J gene, clone size, D gene, V gene, CDR3 protein, CDR3 DNA. D genes are given only for firm matches. Only some rows state a clone size, as once, few, many or a class for expanded clones.

J gene: TRBJ1-3; clone size: -; D gene: -; V gene: TRBV6-5; CDR3 protein: CASSPDRRGNTIYF; CDR3 DNA: TGTGCCAGCAGTCCCGACAGACGTGGAAACACCATATATTTT
J gene: TRBJ1-5; clone size: -; D gene: TRBD1; V gene: TRBV7-6; CDR3 protein: CASSSQPTGGQPQHF; CDR3 DNA: TGTGCCAGCAGCTCCCAACCGACAGGGGGACAGCCCCAGCATTTT
J gene: TRBJ2-4; clone size: -; D gene: TRBD1; V gene: TRBV24-1; CDR3 protein: CATSDFTQGSDIQYF; CDR3 DNA: TGTGCCACCAGTGATTTCACACAGGGGTCGGACATTCAGTACTTC
J gene: TRBJ1-6; clone size: few; D gene: TRBD1; V gene: TRBV5-1; CDR3 protein: CASSQWDRDSAPLHF; CDR3 DNA: TGCGCCAGCAGCCAATGGGATCGGGACAGTGCACCCCTCCACTTT
J gene: TRBJ1-2; clone size: once; D gene: TRBD1; V gene: TRBV9; CDR3 protein: CASSVAPGGNYGYTF; CDR3 DNA: TGTGCCAGCAGCGTAGCCCCAGGGGGAAACTATGGCTACACCTTC
J gene: TRBJ1-4; clone size: once; D gene: -; V gene: TRBV30; CDR3 protein: CAWSMTGHPNEKLFF; CDR3 DNA: TGTGCCTGGAGTATGACGGGACACCCTAATGAAAAACTGTTTTTT
J gene: TRBJ1-6; clone size: -; D gene: TRBD1; V gene: TRBV28; CDR3 protein: CASSLGGQGASPLHF; CDR3 DNA: TGTGCCAGCAGTTTGGGGGGACAGGGAGCTTCACCCCTCCACTTT
J gene: TRBJ1-1; clone size: -; D gene: -; V gene: TRBV27; CDR3 protein: CASSPGGGIAFF; CDR3 DNA: TGTGCCAGCAGTCCCGGGGGGGGAATAGCTTTCTTT
J gene: TRBJ2-3; clone size: -; D gene: -; V gene: TRBV19; CDR3 protein: CASSLRGPRNTDTQYF; CDR3 DNA: TGTGCCAGTAGTTTGCGGGGCCCCCGAAACACAGATACGCAGTATTTT
J gene: TRBJ1-5; clone size: -; D gene: -; V gene: TRBV19; CDR3 protein: CASSQDRNQPQHF; CDR3 DNA: TGTGCCAGTAGTCAGGACAGAAATCAGCCCCAGCATTTT
J gene: TRBJ1-2; clone size: -; D gene: -; V gene: TRBV19; CDR3 protein: CASSKGGNSYGYTF; CDR3 DNA: TGTGCCAGTAGTAAAGGGGGTAATAGCTATGGCTACACCTTC